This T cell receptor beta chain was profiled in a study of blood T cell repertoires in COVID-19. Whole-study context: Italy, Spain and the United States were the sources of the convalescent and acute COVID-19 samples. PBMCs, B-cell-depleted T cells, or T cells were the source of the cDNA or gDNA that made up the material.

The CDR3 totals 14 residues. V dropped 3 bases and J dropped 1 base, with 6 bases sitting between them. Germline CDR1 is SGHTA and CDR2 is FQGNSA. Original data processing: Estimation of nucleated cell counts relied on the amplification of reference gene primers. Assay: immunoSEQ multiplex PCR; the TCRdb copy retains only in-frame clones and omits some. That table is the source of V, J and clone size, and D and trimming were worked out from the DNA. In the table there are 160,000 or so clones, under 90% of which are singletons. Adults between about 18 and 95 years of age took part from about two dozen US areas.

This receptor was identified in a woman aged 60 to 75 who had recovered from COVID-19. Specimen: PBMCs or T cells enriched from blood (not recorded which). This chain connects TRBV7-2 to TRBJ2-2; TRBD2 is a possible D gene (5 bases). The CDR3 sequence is CASSFGLNTGELFF. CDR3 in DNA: TGTGCCAGCAGCTTCGGACTGAACACCGGGGAGCTGTTTTTT.